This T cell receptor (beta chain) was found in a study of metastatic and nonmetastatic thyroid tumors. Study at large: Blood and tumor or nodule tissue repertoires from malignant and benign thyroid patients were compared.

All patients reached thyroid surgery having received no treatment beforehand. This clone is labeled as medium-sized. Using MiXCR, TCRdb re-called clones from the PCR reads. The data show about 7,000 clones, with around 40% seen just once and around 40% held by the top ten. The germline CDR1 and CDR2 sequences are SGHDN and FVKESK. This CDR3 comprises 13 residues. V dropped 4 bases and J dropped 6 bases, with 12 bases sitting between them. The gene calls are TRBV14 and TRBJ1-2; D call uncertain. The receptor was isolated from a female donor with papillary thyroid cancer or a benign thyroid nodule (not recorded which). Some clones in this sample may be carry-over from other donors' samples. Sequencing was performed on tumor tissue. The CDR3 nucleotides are TGTGCCAGCAGCCGACGACTTATTCATGGCTACACCTTC. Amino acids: CASSRRLIHGYTF.